This T cell receptor beta chain was identified in a study of response to subunit inactivated influenza vaccine. CDR1 is SEHNR and CDR2 is FQNEAQ in the germline V gene (reference sequence). The junction had 2 bases not matched to a gene; V was cut back by 4 bases and J by 6 bases. The CDR3 spans 13 residues. MiXCR, applied by TCRdb to the RT-PCR reads, yields one record per CDR3 protein. Altogether 200,000 to 300,000 distinct CDR3 sequences are present, 12% being singletons, with the ten largest covering roughly 7.7%. The sample was non-naive T cells sorted from PBMCs, taken roughly 2 weeks before vaccination. This receptor was taken from a man between 45 and 60 years old who received an inactivated influenza vaccine. The chain couples TRBV7-9 to TRBJ2-2, with 7 bases aligning to TRBD1. In nucleotides, the CDR3 is TGTGCCAGCAGCTGGACAGGTTCCGGGGAGCTGTTTTTT. Residues: CASSWTGSGELFF. The full variable domain, rest sourced from reference TRBV7-9 and TRBJ2-2, is DTGVSQNPRHKITKRGQNVTFRCDPISEHNRLYWYRQTLGQGPEFLTYFQNEAQLEKSRLLSDRFSAERPKGSFSTLEIQRTEQGDSAMYLCASSWTGSGELFFGEGSRLTVL.